Below, one T cell receptor (beta chain) is given with its context. Its recognized antigen is unknown. No base quality values were provided; no much bigger clone lies one nucleotide off. Libraries were made using the immunoSEQ multiplex PCR assay. Per the source publication's procedure: A statistical classification framework was built for diagnosing cytomegalovirus status from the catalog of TCR beta chain sequences. TCRdb took over this immuneACCESS table, retaining in-frame rearrangements with V and J assigned. Such tables are incomplete; in checked studies, under half of the missing clones stem from an unresolved V gene, and the remainder is unexplained. The DNA gave D and trimming, while V, J and clone size come from that table. The sample profile shows 180,000 or so clones; more than 75% of them were found once. Approximately 1.4% of the sample is in the top ten clones. The donors belonged to the validation cohort of about 110 subjects, which was separate from the roughly 680-subject first cohort.

This specimen belongs to a study of cytomegalovirus exposure and HLA in healthy donors (dated by TCRdb to about 2017). Regarding the complete study: According to a later analysis, the approximately 130 validation repertoires were produced on the same platform as the roughly 700 repertoires of the first cohort. The study aimed to test whether cataloging public T cell receptors could reveal signatures of past pathogen exposure. In addition to the first cohort of around 670 subjects, a separate validation cohort of approximately 130 different subjects was used. To predict cytomegalovirus infection status, the study brought together high-throughput TCR immunosequencing, statistical association of individual TCRs with disease status, and machine learning.

The CDR3 runs 14 amino acids, cysteine and phenylalanine included. The retained sequence is limited to the CDR3, 42 bases, with the frame set at the first base. The germline V gene provides CDR1 SNHLY and CDR2 FYNNEI. The trim is 8 bases for V and 2 bases for J, with a gap of 15 bases between the germline ends. Paper-wide results and their limitations: The authors suggested that the approach could potentially be generalized to other disease states and immunological phenotypes. Most TCR sequences were observed very rarely across donors, whereas some public TCRs were present in many individuals. All 120 or so repertoires were used to score co-occurrence in the validation cohort in a later analysis, because that analysis had no HLA typing for the cohort. The classifier was reported to diagnose cytomegalovirus status with high specificity and sensitivity in both the original and validation cohorts. In a later analysis, TCRs clustered in the first cohort were found to also tend to co-occur in the 100 to 150 validation repertoires, with 94% of cluster scores above 0. A few of the identified cytomegalovirus-associated TCR beta chains were confirmed in vitro to be specific for cytomegalovirus antigens. The study listed 150 to 200 TCR beta chains as associated with cytomegalovirus.

This TCR was recovered from a woman in her twenties or thirties in good health and CMV-seronegative. The chain employs TRBV2 and TRBJ2-5; tentative D gene TRBD2, with 5 bases matching. Sequenced sample: PBMCs. CDR3 reads: CASPSREFQETQYF. The bases are TGTGCCAGCCCGTCGAGGGAGTTTCAAGAGACCCAGTACTTC. The reference TRBV2 and TRBJ2-5 proteins fill in what lies around the CDR3, so the full variable domain reads EPEVTQTPSHQVTQMGQEVILRCVPISNHLYFYWYRQILGQKVEFLVSFYNNEISEKSEIFDDQFSVERPDGSNFTLKIRSTKLEDSAMYFCASPSREFQETQYFGPGTRLLVL.